Given below is one T cell receptor beta chain in context. Cells that were CD45RO-CCR7+CD27+CD95- constituted naive CD8+ T cells. This specimen belongs to a study of CXCR3-negative and CXCR3-positive naive CD8 T cells. In germline, CDR1 is SGDLS, CDR2 YYNGEE. The CDR3 spans 13 residues. The authors made the TRB cDNA libraries by 5' RACE using UMI labels. TCRdb re-called the 5' RACE reads and catalogs CDR3 proteins one per entry, DNA excluded. Its clone listing holds 90,000 to 95,000 distinct CDR3 sequences. This chain joins TRBV9 and TRBJ1-2; TCRdb's D call, TRBD1, is unchecked because there is no DNA. This TCR was recovered from a human donor in good health. Some clones in this sample may be carry-over from other donors' samples. Sequencing used naive CXCR3- CD8+ T cells from blood. As for subset: CD45RO-CCR7+CD27+CD95- naive CD8+ T cells lacking CXCR3 (TNR3-). The CDR3 reads CASSVGPVPGYTF.